The source of this T cell receptor beta chain is a study of identical twins. Unique molecular identifiers were present on the cDNA, which also gained a universal primer site by template switching. TCRdb recomputed calls from the 5' RACE reads with MiXCR, one row per CDR3 protein. The sample holds about 470,000 distinct CDR3 sequences, around 24% seen once. Study-level points and caveats: Excess low generation probability was seen in twin-shared out-of-frame alpha sequences. Twin sharing of out-of-frame TCR alpha was underestimated by models in monozygotic pairs.

Trimming at V came to 4 bases and at J to 4 bases, leaving 8 bases not matched to a gene. CDR1 is SGHNT, CDR2 YYREEE, per germline (reference sequence). CDR3 size: 15 residues. As for this clonotype: Its antigen is currently unknown.

The sample was also reused in another study, on T cells expressing NK-cell markers.

Source material: CD4+ T cells sorted from blood. The source of this sequence is a woman under 30 in good health. The chain couples TRBV5-4 to TRBJ2-7; the match to TRBD2 covers 10 bases. The DNA of the CDR3 is TGTGCCAGCAGCGCCGGGACTAGCGCTATGTACGAGCAGTACTTC. Residues: CASSAGTSAMYEQYF.